Sequencing of this T cell receptor beta chain was carried out in a study of blood T cells in healthy people across ages. The CDR3 has 14 residues. Germline V CDR1 and CDR2: MNHEY, SMNVEV (reference sequence). V was cut by 6 bases and J by 5 bases, with 15 bases left in between. A second PCR, run for roughly 6 to 11 cycles, used a sample-barcoded 5' primer plus a J-beta primer mix. Via MiXCR, TCRdb re-called the 5' RACE reads, giving one row per CDR3 protein. This sample carries around 700,000 distinct CDR3 sequences, 20% to 30% of them seen once, and the ten largest clones take around 9.2%. This clonotype was seen a few times. These sequences were also reported in another study, on T cells of mothers and their children. That paper states: Slightly higher overlap, not significant, was seen in related mother-child pairs than in unrelated pairs.

The sequenced sample consisted of blood. This TCR was sampled from a boy between 10 and 17 years old in good health. The J gene is TRBJ2-3, the V gene TRBV27; D may be TRBD2 (5 bases). The CDR3: CASSVAFSLDTQYF. In DNA, the CDR3 is TGTGCCAGCAGCGTAGCGTTCTCCCTAGATACGCAGTATTTT.